Sequencing of this T cell receptor beta chain was carried out in a study of OX40 agonist ivuxolimab in advanced cancers. The CDR3 sequence is 14 residues long. The germline V gene encodes CDR1 PRHDT and CDR2 FYEKMQ (reference sequence). V dropped 4 bases and J dropped 5; count of bases not matched to a gene: 6. Sequencing was performed with immunoSEQ multiplex PCR; in TCRdb, only in-frame clones are kept and a portion is missing. The sample includes 60,000 to 75,000 clones, 85% seen only once; the top ten take 5.5% to 7%. This material consisted of CD4+ or CD8+ T cells sorted from blood, taken in a trial of the OX40 agonist ivuxolimab. The rearrangement joins TRBV13 to TRBJ2-7; TRBD1 aligns across 9 bases. The clonotype originates from an adult with an advanced solid tumor such as melanoma, head and neck, liver or kidney cancer. CDR3 in amino acids: CASSSGTGNHEQYF. The CDR3 DNA follows: TGTGCCAGCAGCTCCGGGACAGGGAACCACGAGCAGTACTTC.